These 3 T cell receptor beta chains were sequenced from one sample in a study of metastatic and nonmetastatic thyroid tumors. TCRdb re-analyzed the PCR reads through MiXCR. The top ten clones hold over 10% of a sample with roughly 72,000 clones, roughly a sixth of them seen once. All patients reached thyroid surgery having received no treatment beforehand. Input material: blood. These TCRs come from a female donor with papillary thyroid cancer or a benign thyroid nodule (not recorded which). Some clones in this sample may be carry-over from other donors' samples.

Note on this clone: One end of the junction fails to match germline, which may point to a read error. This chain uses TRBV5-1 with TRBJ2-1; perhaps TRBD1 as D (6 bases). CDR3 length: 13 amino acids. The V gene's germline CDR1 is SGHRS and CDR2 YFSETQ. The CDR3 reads CASSSQGLPTRIF. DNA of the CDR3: TGCGCCAGCAGCTCCCAGGGGCTGCCTACCAGGATCTTC.

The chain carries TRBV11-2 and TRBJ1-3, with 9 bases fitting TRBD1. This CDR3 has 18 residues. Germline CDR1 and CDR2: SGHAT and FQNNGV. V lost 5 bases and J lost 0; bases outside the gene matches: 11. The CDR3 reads CASSLRGQGSLSGNTIYF. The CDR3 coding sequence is TGTGCCAGCAGCCTTCGGGGACAGGGCTCTCTCTCTGGAAACACCATATATTTT.

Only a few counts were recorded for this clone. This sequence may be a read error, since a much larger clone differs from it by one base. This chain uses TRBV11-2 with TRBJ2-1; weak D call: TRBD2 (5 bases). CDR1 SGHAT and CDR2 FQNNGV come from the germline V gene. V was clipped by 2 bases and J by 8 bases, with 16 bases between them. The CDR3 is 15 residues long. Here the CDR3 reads CASSLSSGDWYEQFF. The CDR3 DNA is TGTGCCAGCAGCTTATCCAGCGGAGACTGGTATGAGCAGTTCTTC.